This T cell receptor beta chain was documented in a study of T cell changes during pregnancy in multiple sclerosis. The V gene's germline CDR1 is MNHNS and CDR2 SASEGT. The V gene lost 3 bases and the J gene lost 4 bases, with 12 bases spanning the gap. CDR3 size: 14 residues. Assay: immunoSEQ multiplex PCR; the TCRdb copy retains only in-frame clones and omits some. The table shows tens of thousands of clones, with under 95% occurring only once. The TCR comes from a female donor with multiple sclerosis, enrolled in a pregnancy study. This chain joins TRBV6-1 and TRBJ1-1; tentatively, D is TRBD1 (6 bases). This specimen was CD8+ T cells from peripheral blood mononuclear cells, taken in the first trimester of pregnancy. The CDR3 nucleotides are TGTGCCAGCAGTGATTTCTCAGGGGTCACTGAAGCTTTCTTT. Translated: CASSDFSGVTEAFF.